The entry below describes one T cell receptor beta chain. The CDR3 is 13 residues long. Germline-derived CDR1 and CDR2 are MGHDK and SYGVNS. Trimming pared 2 bases from V and 3 bases from J, leaving 5 bases between. This record belongs to a study of graft-versus-host responses after intestinal transplantation. Measured with immunoSEQ multiplex PCR; TCRdb has only the in-frame clones, and not every one. The table shows approximately 18,000 clones, with about 89% occurring only once. The V and J genes are TRBV25-1 and TRBJ1-5; D gene unclear. This receptor was obtained from a human patient who received an intestinal transplant, so some T cells may come from the graft donor. This sample comprised PBMCs, obtained approximately 220 days after intestinal transplant. The CDR3 spells CASSENDNQPQHF. In DNA form, the CDR3 reads TGTGCCAGCAGTGAAAATGACAATCAGCCCCAGCATTTT.